The present T cell receptor (beta chain) was sequenced within a study of T-cell reconstitution after alpha-beta-depleted transplantation in children. There are a few counts of this clonotype. Trimming removed 4 bases from V and 1 base from J; junction bases left unmatched: 12. The germline CDR1 and CDR2 sequences are SGDLS and YYNGEE. CDR3 length: 19 amino acids. As it was prepared, the TCRbeta library received unique molecular identifiers. One entry per CDR3 protein results from TCRdb running MiXCR on the PCR reads. The sample yields about 400,000 distinct CDR3 sequences, more than 10% seen once. The chain recombines TRBV9 with TRBJ2-1, with TRBD2 identical over 12 bases. The receptor was isolated from a human donor who donated a stem cell graft to a child with Fanconi anemia. The sample was PBMCs, taken from the stem cell graft. CDR3 amino acids: CASSLSGPSGGGSYNEQFF. In DNA, the CDR3 is TGTGCCAGCAGCCTCAGTGGGCCTAGCGGGGGGGGTTCCTACAATGAGCAGTTCTTC.